One T cell receptor (beta chain) is described in this entry. This record belongs to a study of blood T cell repertoires in COVID-19. Overall study: COVID-19 samples collected from the United States, Italy and Spain covered acute and convalescent phases. T cells, B-cell-depleted T cells, or PBMCs provided the cDNA or gDNA that served as material.

Those enrolled, adults aged 18 to 89 years, came from 20 to 25 US areas. TCRdb's table, derived via immunoSEQ multiplex PCR, lists solely in-frame clones and lacks some. Here the sample spans about 200,000 clones, roughly 84% being singletons. Trimming pared 2 bases from V and 0 bases from J, leaving 16 bases between. This CDR3 has 18 residues. CDR1 and CDR2 from the germline V gene are ENHRY and SYGVKD. The specimen was PBMCs or T cells enriched from blood (not recorded which). The V and J genes are TRBV10-3 and TRBJ1-4; maybe TRBD1 (5 bases). This receptor was identified in a woman in her 30s who had been exposed to COVID-19. DNA of the CDR3: TGTGCCATCAGTGAGGGAAGCGGGACCCCGCCAACTAATGAAAAACTGTTTTTT. Its translation is CAISEGSGTPPTNEKLFF.